The 24 T cell receptor beta chains in this list originate from one sample, sequenced in a study of beta chain features in type 1 diabetes. General study findings and limits: Within each of all four CD4+ subsets, Type 1 diabetes patients had TCRB CDR3s that were moderately but significantly shorter.

What was sequenced were expressed TCRB transcripts, since all of the isolated RNA had been reverse transcribed. Sequenced by immunoSEQ multiplex PCR; TCRdb stores in-frame clones only, minus some. Of about 340,000 clones listed, roughly 12% are singletons. These TCRs are of unknown antigen specificity. Sequenced input: naive CD4+ T cells from blood. The receptors shown here come from a woman aged 18-35 years with type 1 diabetes.

This clone has more than one count but fewer than ten. The genes are TRBV7-9 and TRBJ2-5; 8 bases align to TRBD1. CDR1 is SEHNR and CDR2 is FQNEAQ in the germline V gene (reference sequence). V was clipped by 1 base and J by 5 bases; unmatched bases: 3. The CDR3 runs to 14 residues. CDR3 sequence reads: CASSLGTGPETQYF. The CDR3 nucleotides are TGTGCCAGCAGCTTAGGGACAGGGCCGGAGACCCAGTACTTC.

In this sample, this clone turned up a few times. The chain links TRBV13 to TRBJ2-1; maybe TRBD2 (5 bases). The CDR3 has 15 residues. V was cut by 1 base and J by 3 bases, with 10 bases left in between. Germline V gene lookup returns CDR1 PRHDT and CDR2 FYEKMQ (reference sequence). The CDR3 nucleotides are TGTGCCAGCAGCTTAGTGGGGAGCCACTACAATGAGCAGTTCTTC. Protein: CASSLVGSHYNEQFF.

This chain links TRBV9 with TRBJ2-3, with D tentatively TRBD1 (5 bases). V was clipped by 0 bases and J by 2 bases, with 10 bases between them. Germline-derived CDR1 and CDR2 are SGDLS and YYNGEE. The CDR3 length is 15 residues. CDR3 in DNA: TGTGCCAGCAGCGTAGCCGGCAGGGACACAGATACGCAGTATTTT. Translating it yields CASSVAGRDTDTQYF. Using reference TRBV9 and TRBJ2-3 for the parts outside the CDR3, the full variable domain is DSGVTQTPKHLITATGQRVTLRCSPRSGDLSVYWYQQSLDQGLQFLIQYYNGEERAKGNILERFSAQQFPDLHSELNLSSLELGDSALYFCASSVAGRDTDTQYFGPGTRLTVL.

The CDR3 is CASSGGLHNEQFF. The CDR3 DNA reads TGTGCCAGCAGCGGGGGACTTCACAATGAGCAGTTCTTC. This rearrangement joins TRBV9 to TRBJ2-1; a possible D gene is TRBD2 (6 bases). Germline CDR1 reads SGDLS; CDR2 reads YYNGEE. V was pared by 3 bases and J by 5 bases, with 9 bases between. The CDR3 is made up of 13 amino acids. Full variable domain (missing parts from reference TRBV9 and TRBJ2-1): DSGVTQTPKHLITATGQRVTLRCSPRSGDLSVYWYQQSLDQGLQFLIQYYNGEERAKGNILERFSAQQFPDLHSELNLSSLELGDSALYFCASSGGLHNEQFFGPGTRLTVL.

This clone turned up a few times. The J gene is TRBJ2-7, the V gene TRBV5-1; possible D gene TRBD2, 5 bases. V was clipped by 0 bases and J by 5 bases, with 12 bases between them. This CDR3 is built from 14 residues. CDR1 is SGHRS, CDR2 YFSETQ, per germline. In DNA form, the CDR3 reads TGCGCCAGCAGCTTGGGTCGGGTGGAGGACGAGCAGTACTTC. Residues: CASSLGRVEDEQYF.

As regards this clone: Other DNA sequences from this sample encode an identical CDR3 as well. This sequence joins TRBV18 and TRBJ2-1; TRBD2 matches at 8 bases. The CDR3 runs 15 residues. The V and J ends lost 2 bases and 1 base, in that order; junction bases with no gene match: 1. Germline V gives CDR1 KGHSH, CDR2 LQKENI. CDR3 coding DNA: TGTGCCAGCTCACCAGCGGGGGGATCCTACAATGAGCAGTTCTTC. Translation: CASSPAGGSYNEQFF.

As regards this clone: An end of the junction does not agree with germline; a read error may underlie this. V is TRBV7-9 and J is TRBJ2-4; tentatively, D is TRBD1 (6 bases). This CDR3 spans 12 amino acids. Germline CDR1 reads SEHNR; CDR2 reads FQNEAQ (reference sequence). The CDR3 coding sequence is TGTGCCAGCAGCTCCTCCGTGGGGACAAAACACTTC. Translating it yields CASSSSVGTKHF.

The chain uses TRBV2 and TRBJ1-2; 8 positions agree with TRBD1. The CDR3 runs 15 residues. The junction had 6 bases not matched to a gene; V was cut back by 2 bases and J by 4 bases. CDR1 and CDR2 (germline): SNHLY, FYNNEI. CDR3 DNA: TGTGCCAGCAGTGAACAGGGGGCGGGTATCTATGGCTACACCTTC. Its protein is CASSEQGAGIYGYTF.

In its sample, this clone was seen a few times. The chain couples TRBV5-1 to TRBJ2-7, with D perhaps TRBD1 (5 bases). Trimming took 2 bases from V and 0 from J, leaving 12 bases between them. The CDR3 length is 15 residues. Germline CDR1 and CDR2: SGHRS and YFSETQ. CDR3 loop: CASSFSPGSSYEQYF. As DNA, the CDR3 is TGCGCCAGCAGCTTCTCCCCAGGGTCCTCCTACGAGCAGTACTTC.

The V call is TRBV29-1, the J call TRBJ1-1; maybe TRBD1 (6 bases). V lost 7 bases and J lost 4, with 16 bases in between. The CDR3 has 13 amino acids. The germline CDR1 and CDR2 sequences are SQVTM and ANQGSEA. For the CDR3, the DNA is TGCAGCGCTTCGCGGGGGGCGAGCACTGAAGCTTTCTTT. This encodes CSASRGASTEAFF.

The table lists this clone with a few counts. This rearrangement joins TRBV30 to TRBJ1-1; TRBD1 agrees at 7 bases. J was trimmed by 1 base and V by 4 bases; bases with no gene match: 3. Germline-derived CDR1 and CDR2 are GTSNPN and SVGIG (reference sequence). This CDR3 comprises 13 residues. The CDR3 region is CAWNGQANTEAFF. Written as DNA, the CDR3 is TGTGCCTGGAATGGACAGGCGAACACTGAAGCTTTCTTT.

This clone has just a few counts. The chain carries TRBV5-1 and TRBJ2-5; D remains unclear. V lost 1 base and J lost 5, with 9 bases in between. Looked up from germline, CDR1 is SGHRS and CDR2 is YFSETQ. CDR3 length equals 13 residues. In DNA, the CDR3 is TGCGCCAGCAGCTTGCGAGGCCCGGAGACCCAGTACTTC. The encoded protein is CASSLRGPETQYF. Full variable domain (rest looked up from reference TRBV5-1 and TRBJ2-5): KAGVTQTPRYLIKTRGQQVTLSCSPISGHRSVSWYQQTPGQGLQFLFEYFSETQRNKGNFPGRFSGRQFSNSRSEMNVSTLELGDSALYLCASSLRGPETQYFGPGTRLLVL.

The rearrangement links TRBV15 to TRBJ2-1; 9 nucleotides agree with TRBD2. Germline CDR1 and CDR2: LNHNV and YYDKDF (reference sequence). V dropped 2 bases and J dropped 1; count of bases not matched to a gene: 6. The CDR3 is made up of 17 amino acids. In DNA form, the CDR3 reads TGTGCCACCAGCAGAACATTGGGACTAGCTTCCTACAATGAGCAGTTCTTC. It specifies CATSRTLGLASYNEQFF.

The chain links TRBV6-6 to TRBJ2-7, with D possibly matching TRBD2 (6 bases). This CDR3 comprises 14 residues. Germline-derived CDR1 and CDR2 are MNHNY and SVGAGI (reference sequence). Trimming left V 8 bases short and J 2 bases short, with 16 bases between. The CDR3 spells CASGGIGETYEQYF. The CDR3 nucleotides read TGTGCCAGCGGAGGGATTGGGGAAACCTACGAGCAGTACTTC.

In this sample, this clone turned up a few times. The V and J genes are TRBV7-9 and TRBJ2-7, with 11 bases matching TRBD2. This CDR3 has 18 amino acids. The germline gives CDR1 SEHNR, CDR2 FQNEAQ (reference sequence). The V segment lost 5 bases and the J segment 5 bases; nucleotides outside the gene matches: 17. CDR3 in amino acids: CASSPTSGSLSGFHEQYF. CDR3 DNA: TGTGCCAGCAGCCCAACTAGCGGGAGCCTGTCGGGGTTCCACGAGCAGTACTTC.

V and J are TRBV5-1 and TRBJ1-4, with D perhaps TRBD1 (6 bases). The CDR3 has 18 residues. Germline CDR1 is SGHRS and CDR2 is YFSETQ. Trimming left V 2 bases short and J 6 bases short, with 23 bases between. For the CDR3, the DNA is TGCGCCAGCAGCTTCGGCGACAGGACTCGTCTAAGGCATGAAAAACTGTTTTTT. Protein: CASSFGDRTRLRHEKLFF.

This clone was counted only a few times. The rearrangement joins TRBV7-2 to TRBJ1-2, with D unclear. V lost 3 bases and J 2 bases, leaving 7 bases between the germline ends. The germline V gene encodes CDR1 SGHTA and CDR2 FQGNSA. CDR3 length equals 13 residues. The CDR3: CASSFGNNYGYTF. Here the CDR3 DNA reads TGTGCCAGCAGCTTCGGGAACAACTATGGCTACACCTTC.

The chain recombines TRBV19 with TRBJ1-2, with D maybe TRBD1 (5 bases). This CDR3 region has 14 residues. Trimming shortened V by 3 bases and J by 6 bases, and 14 bases separated the two germline ends. CDR1 is LNHDA, CDR2 SQIVND, per germline (reference sequence). CDR3 amino acids: CASSIGPGLNGYTF. The DNA of the CDR3 is TGTGCCAGTAGTATCGGGCCAGGGTTGAATGGCTACACCTTC.

Only a few counts were recorded for this clone. The chain carries TRBV12-5 and TRBJ2-3; D uncertain. Trimming stripped 0 bases from V and 4 bases from J, with 5 bases between. CDR1 is LGHNT, CDR2 FRNRAP, per germline. This CDR3 region has 13 residues. Written as DNA, the CDR3 is TGTGCTAGTGGTTTGGTGGGCTCAGATACGCAGTATTTT. Its protein is CASGLVGSDTQYF.

This clone has only a few counts. V usage is TRBV11-2 and J usage is TRBJ2-1, with D perhaps matching TRBD2 (6 bases). With 4 bases removed from V and 8 bases from J, the gap between germline ends came to 9 bases. The CDR3 consists of 12 residues. The germline V gene encodes CDR1 SGHAT and CDR2 FQNNGV. The CDR3 protein is CASSWASDEQFF. The CDR3 nucleotides are TGTGCCAGCAGCTGGGCTAGCGATGAGCAGTTCTTC.

The chain links TRBV10-3 to TRBJ2-2; no clear D. V lost 10 bases, J lost 1 base, and 7 bases lay in between. The length of the CDR3 is 12 residues. The germline CDR1 and CDR2 sequences are ENHRY and SYGVKD. CDR3 coding DNA: TGTGCCACTAGACTGAACACCGGGGAGCTGTTTTTT. It encodes CATRLNTGELFF.

This sequence joins TRBV30 and TRBJ1-5, with D perhaps matching TRBD1 (6 bases). The CDR3 sequence is 16 residues long. CDR1 and CDR2 from the germline V gene are GTSNPN and SVGIG (reference sequence). Trimming removed 2 bases at V and 3 bases at J, with 17 bases between. The CDR3 region is CAWSPGGRGNNQPQHF. The CDR3 region has the DNA TGTGCCTGGAGTCCCGGGGGGAGGGGGAACAATCAGCCCCAGCATTTT.

With regard to this clone: Other DNA sequences in this specimen translate into the identical CDR3. This chain uses TRBV5-1 with TRBJ2-7; 8 nucleotides line up with TRBD1. Losses at the gene ends were 0 bases for V and 4 bases for J; bases not matched to a gene: 3. CDR3 length: 14 amino acids. The germline gives CDR1 SGHRS, CDR2 YFSETQ. The CDR3 coding sequence is TGCGCCAGCAGCTTGGGACAGGGGAATTACGAGCAGTACTTC. This translates into CASSLGQGNYEQYF.

This clone was counted only a few times. V and J are TRBV7-9 and TRBJ2-5; TRBD2 matches at 11 bases. The CDR3 covers 15 residues. Germline CDR1 is SEHNR and CDR2 is FQNEAQ (reference sequence). After removal of 1 base from V and 5 bases from J, the junction contained 3 bases not matched to a gene. Written as DNA, the CDR3 is TGTGCCAGCAGCTTAGGACTAGCGGGAAAGGAGACCCAGTACTTC. Translating it yields CASSLGLAGKETQYF.